A selection of T cell receptor beta chains follows, all from one sample in a study of human T cells and chemical hapten exposure. TCRdb reprocessed the RACE reads with MiXCR, giving one entry per CDR3 protein. The sample lists 95,000 or so distinct CDR3 sequences, roughly 10% occurring once. This material consisted of whole blood, taken in connection with sensitization to the hapten diphenylcyclopropenone (DPC). These receptors were taken from a middle-aged woman with alopecia areata. Some clones in this sample may be carry-over from other donors' samples. The CDR3 runs from the conserved cysteine through the conserved F or W. D genes are given only for firm matches. The size entry is marked missing in some rows and otherwise reads once, few, many or a size class.

>TRBJ1-6|TRBV20-1|many|NA
CSARHRDRLNSPLHF
TGCAGTGCTAGACACCGGGACCGCCTGAATTCACCCCTCCACTTT
>TRBJ2-1|TRBV4-3|many|NA
CASSQEPGWDEQFF
TGCGCCAGCAGCCAAGAACCAGGGTGGGATGAGCAGTTCTTC
>TRBJ2-1|TRBV7-2|many|NA
CASSWKREYNEQFF
TGTGCCAGCAGCTGGAAAAGGGAATACAATGAGCAGTTCTTC
>TRBJ1-1|TRBV6-1|NA|NA
CASSVNTEAFF
TGTGCCAGCAGTGTAAACACTGAAGCTTTCTTT
>TRBJ2-3|TRBV10-3|few|TRBD2
CAIKGLADGKYSTDTQYF
TGTGCCATCAAAGGACTAGCGGACGGTAAATATAGCACAGATACGCAGTATTTT
>TRBJ1-2|TRBV27|NA|NA
CASSLSGRQYGYTF
TGTGCCAGCAGTTTATCGGGCCGTCAGTATGGCTACACCTTC
>TRBJ2-2|TRBV6-2/TRBV6-3|NA|NA
CASSSRATGELFF
TGTGCCAGCAGTTCGAGGGCTACCGGGGAGCTGTTTTTT
>TRBJ1-1|TRBV7-2|many|NA
CASSLALRGTTEAFF
TGTGCCAGCAGCTTAGCGCTCCGCGGGACCACTGAAGCTTTCTTT
>TRBJ1-1|TRBV16|NA|NA
CASTTTGNTEAFF
TGTGCCAGCACCACGACAGGGAACACTGAAGCTTTCTTT
>TRBJ2-7|TRBV29-1|NA|TRBD2
CSVKREGPYEQYF
TGCAGCGTGAAGCGGGAGGGCCCTTACGAGCAGTACTTC
>TRBJ1-2|TRBV10-3|NA|NA
CAISDRSKQTNYGYTF
TGTGCCATCAGTGACCGATCAAAACAGACTAACTATGGCTACACCTTC
>TRBJ1-5|TRBV18|many|NA
CASSPGVGNQPQHF
TGTGCCAGCTCACCCGGGGTTGGCAATCAGCCCCAGCATTTT
>TRBJ2-5|TRBV20-1|many|NA
CSARDYGGFTNQETQYF
TGCAGTGCTAGAGATTATGGAGGCTTTACTAACCAAGAGACCCAGTACTTC
>TRBJ2-1|TRBV12-3/TRBV12-4|NA|NA
CASSLWRRDVPSYNEQFF
TGTGCCAGCAGCCTCTGGAGGCGTGACGTCCCTTCCTACAATGAGCAGTTCTTC
>TRBJ2-7|TRBV19|few|NA
CASSITGPGHEQYF
TGTGCCAGTAGTATAACAGGGCCGGGGCACGAGCAGTACTTC
>TRBJ2-7|TRBV11-2|many|NA
CASSLSPRLQYEQYF
TGTGCCAGCAGCTTATCCCCTAGACTACAGTACGAGCAGTACTTC
>TRBJ2-2|TRBV6-5|NA|TRBD2
CASRRSGAGSNTGELFF
TGTGCCAGCAGGAGAAGCGGGGCAGGCTCGAACACCGGGGAGCTGTTTTTT
>TRBJ2-3|TRBV7-8|NA|NA
CASNPGDTQYF
TGTGCCAGCAACCCGGGAGATACGCAGTATTTT
>TRBJ2-1|TRBV18|NA|NA
CASSPSGNEQFF
TGTGCCAGCTCACCGAGCGGTAATGAGCAGTTCTTC
>TRBJ2-3|TRBV6-6|NA|NA
CISSLSGLADTQYF
TGTATCAGCAGTCTATCAGGGTTAGCAGATACGCAGTATTTT
>TRBJ2-7|TRBV25-1|many|NA
CASSNRGEQYF
TGTGCCAGCAGCAACAGAGGCGAGCAGTACTTC
>TRBJ2-1|TRBV19|many|TRBD2
CASSIPSSLPGLAGNNEQFF
TGTGCCAGTAGTATCCCCTCCAGCCTTCCGGGACTAGCGGGAAACAATGAGCAGTTCTTC
>TRBJ2-5|TRBV6-5|many|NA
CASSYSGKAGKETQYF
TGTGCCAGCAGTTACTCGGGAAAGGCAGGGAAAGAGACCCAGTACTTC
>TRBJ1-2|TRBV19|many|NA
CASTLGAVANYGYTF
TGTGCCAGTACCTTGGGGGCTGTTGCTAACTATGGCTACACCTTC
>TRBJ2-7|TRBV25-1|NA|TRBD1
CASTPGQMGYEQYF
TGTGCCAGCACCCCGGGACAGATGGGCTACGAGCAGTACTTC
>TRBJ2-1|TRBV11-2|medium-sized|TRBD2
CASNPHPGLADNEQFF
TGTGCCAGCAACCCTCACCCGGGACTAGCGGACAATGAGCAGTTCTTC
>TRBJ1-4|TRBV30|few|NA
CAYRPGMPNEKLFF
TGTGCCTATAGACCGGGGATGCCTAATGAAAAACTGTTTTTT
>TRBJ1-1|TRBV7-9|few|NA
CASNWGGTTEAFF
TGTGCCAGCAACTGGGGCGGGACAACTGAAGCTTTCTTT
>TRBJ2-5|TRBV6-2/TRBV6-3|few|TRBD1
CASSSSRDRAVGRETQYF
TGTGCCAGCAGCTCATCCCGGGACAGGGCCGTCGGACGAGAGACCCAGTACTTC
>TRBJ2-2|TRBV7-3|NA|NA
CASSSFRDGELFF
TGTGCCAGCAGCTCGTTCCGGGACGGGGAGCTGTTTTTT
>TRBJ1-5|TRBV7-9|NA|NA
CASSRFLPGALSGQPQHF
TGTGCCAGCAGCCGATTCCTCCCAGGGGCCCTCTCAGGTCAGCCCCAGCATTTT
>TRBJ2-5|TRBV3-1|NA|NA
CASSQVDYPQETQYF
TGTGCCAGCAGCCAAGTTGACTACCCACAGGAGACCCAGTACTTC
>TRBJ2-7|TRBV7-2|NA|NA
CASSLVPQSAGEQYF
TGTGCCAGCAGCTTAGTGCCCCAATCGGCGGGCGAGCAGTACTTC
>TRBJ2-7|TRBV7-2|few|TRBD1
CASSFGQGLYEQYF
TGTGCCAGCAGCTTCGGACAGGGCCTCTACGAGCAGTACTTC
>TRBJ1-5|TRBV5-4|few|TRBD1
CASSLGTGLNQPQHF
TGTGCCAGCAGCTTGGGGACAGGGCTTAATCAGCCCCAGCATTTT
>TRBJ2-7|TRBV4-2|few|TRBD1
CASSQDSGDRSEQYF
TGTGCCAGCAGCCAAGACTCCGGGGACAGGTCGGAGCAGTACTTC
>TRBJ2-4|TRBV29-1|NA|TRBD1
CSVHSRDRGTLAKNIQYF
TGCAGCGTGCACTCTCGGGACAGGGGGACACTAGCCAAAAACATTCAGTACTTC
>TRBJ1-1|TRBV7-2|many|TRBD1
CASSLEGGAWDRAFF
TGTGCCAGCAGCTTAGAAGGGGGCGCTTGGGATAGAGCTTTCTTT
>TRBJ1-1|TRBV15|NA|NA
CATSRARVNTEAFF
TGTGCCACCAGCAGGGCTAGGGTGAACACTGAAGCTTTCTTT
>TRBJ1-1|TRBV29-1|many|NA
CSVQFRGGASNTEAFF
TGCAGCGTTCAGTTTCGTGGGGGCGCATCGAACACTGAAGCTTTCTTT
>TRBJ2-5|TRBV6-5|few|NA
CASTQFGTIQETQYF
TGTGCCAGCACCCAGTTCGGGACAATACAAGAGACCCAGTACTTC
>TRBJ2-5|TRBV11-2|NA|NA
CASSSIAETQYF
TGTGCCAGCAGCTCGATAGCGGAGACCCAGTACTTC
>TRBJ2-7|TRBV3-1|few|NA
CASSQDRGLFFPEQYF
TGTGCCAGCAGCCAAGATAGGGGCCTATTCTTCCCCGAGCAGTACTTC
>TRBJ2-1|TRBV5-6|NA|NA
CASSLGHYYNEQFF
TGTGCCAGCAGCTTAGGACACTACTACAATGAGCAGTTCTTC
>TRBJ1-1|TRBV18|many|NA
CASSPPRGITEAFF
TGTGCCAGCTCACCACCGAGAGGGATCACTGAAGCTTTCTTT
>TRBJ2-7|TRBV29-1|few|NA
CSVGLGGNEQYF
TGCAGCGTTGGACTAGGGGGCAACGAGCAGTACTTC
>TRBJ2-2|TRBV3-1|NA|NA
CASSQKATGTPNTGELFF
TGTGCCAGCAGCCAAAAGGCAACCGGGACACCCAACACCGGGGAGCTGTTTTTT
>TRBJ2-7|TRBV28|NA|NA
CASSLFGVSYEQYF
TGTGCCAGCAGTCTCTTCGGGGTCTCCTACGAGCAGTACTTC
>TRBJ2-2|TRBV3-1|NA|TRBD1
CASSPGDRGTGELFF
TGTGCCAGCAGCCCGGGGGACAGGGGAACCGGGGAGCTGTTTTTT
>TRBJ1-1|TRBV12-5|once|NA
CARGLFLNTEAFF
TGTGCTAGGGGTTTGTTTCTGAACACTGAAGCTTTCTTT